The present TCR beta chain was sequenced within a study of beta chain features in type 1 diabetes. Study-level results: In comparison with healthy donors, patients had naive, central memory and Treg TCRB repertoires that appeared more similar. The study found moderately but significantly shorter TCRB CDR3s in all four CD4+ subsets of Type 1 diabetes patients. Patients and controls would be equally affected if PCR favored shorter templates.

This clone appeared a few times. Its matching antigen is unknown. From germline, CDR1 is SGHDN and CDR2 FVKESK. V lost 1 base to trimming and J lost 2 bases; unmatched junction nucleotides: 5. The CDR3 extends over 17 amino acids. The isolated RNA, all of it, was reverse transcribed, so expressed TCRB transcripts were what got sequenced. Profiled with immunoSEQ multiplex PCR; TCRdb holds only in-frame clones, not every one. The profile covers 600,000 to 750,000 clones, with 9.5% to 15% appearing a single time and more than 0.095% taken by the ten largest. The V gene is TRBV14, the J gene TRBJ2-2; the match to TRBD1 covers 9 bases. The origin of this receptor is a man aged 30 to 45 with type 1 diabetes. The sequenced sample was naive CD4+ T cells from blood. CDR3 sequence reads: CASSQGDRGRNTGELFF. The CDR3 DNA reads TGTGCCAGCAGCCAAGGCGACAGGGGGAGAAACACCGGGGAGCTGTTTTTT.